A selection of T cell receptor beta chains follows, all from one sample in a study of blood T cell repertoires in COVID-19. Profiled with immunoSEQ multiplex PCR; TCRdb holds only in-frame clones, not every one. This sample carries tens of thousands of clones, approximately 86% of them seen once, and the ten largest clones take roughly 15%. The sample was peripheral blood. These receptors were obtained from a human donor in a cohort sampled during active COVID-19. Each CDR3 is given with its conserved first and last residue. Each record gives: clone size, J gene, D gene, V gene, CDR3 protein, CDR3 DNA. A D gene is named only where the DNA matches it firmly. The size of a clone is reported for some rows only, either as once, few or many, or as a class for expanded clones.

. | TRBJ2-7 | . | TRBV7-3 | CASSPFGQSYEQYF | TGTGCCAGCAGCCCATTTGGACAATCCTACGAGCAGTACTTC
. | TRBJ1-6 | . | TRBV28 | CASSSTQEFYNSPLHF | TGTGCCAGCAGTTCCACACAGGAGTTCTATAATTCACCCCTCCACTTT
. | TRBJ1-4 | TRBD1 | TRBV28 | CASSTPGTGLREKLFF | TGTGCCAGCAGTACCCCCGGGACAGGGCTTAGGGAAAAACTGTTTTTT
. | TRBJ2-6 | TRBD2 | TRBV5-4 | CASGRGNSGANVLTF | TGTGCCAGCGGGAGGGGTAACTCTGGGGCCAACGTCCTGACTTTC
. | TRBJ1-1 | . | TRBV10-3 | CATRRGEDTEAFF | TGTGCCACAAGACGGGGGGAGGACACTGAAGCTTTCTTT
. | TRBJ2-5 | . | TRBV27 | CASSSSGNQETQYF | TGTGCCAGCAGTTCCTCGGGAAACCAAGAGACCCAGTACTTC
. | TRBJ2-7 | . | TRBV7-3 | CASSLGGRANIHEQYF | TGTGCCAGCAGCTTAGGAGGGCGGGCTAATATCCACGAGCAGTACTTC
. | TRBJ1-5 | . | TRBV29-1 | CSVSPGQGVNQPQHF | TGCAGCGTTAGTCCGGGACAAGGGGTCAATCAGCCCCAGCATTTT
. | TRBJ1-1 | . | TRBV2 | CASTAGRMNTEAFF | TGTGCCAGCACCGCGGGTCGGATGAACACTGAAGCTTTCTTT
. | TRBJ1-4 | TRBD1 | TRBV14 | CASSHSGSGGKLFF | TGTGCCAGCAGCCACTCAGGCTCAGGGGGGAAACTGTTTTTT
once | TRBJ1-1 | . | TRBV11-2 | CASSHNSNTEAFF | TGTGCCAGCAGCCACAATTCGAACACTGAAGCTTTCTTT
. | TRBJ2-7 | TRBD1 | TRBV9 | CASSAGQTDEQYF | TGTGCCAGCAGCGCGGGACAGACCGACGAGCAGTACTTC
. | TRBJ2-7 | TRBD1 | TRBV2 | CASSERGQIF | TGTGCCAGCAGTGAAAGGGGGCAGATCTTC
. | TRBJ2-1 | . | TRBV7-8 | CASSFRGSSYNEQFF | TGTGCCAGCAGCTTTCGGGGGAGCTCCTACAATGAGCAGTTCTTC
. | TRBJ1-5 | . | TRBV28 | CASTLGGRVRQPQHF | TGTGCCAGCACCCTTGGGGGCAGGGTTAGGCAGCCCCAGCATTTT
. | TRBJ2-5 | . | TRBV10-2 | CASSVTGTAGETQYF | TGCGCCAGCAGTGTCACCGGGACAGCGGGTGAGACCCAGTACTTC
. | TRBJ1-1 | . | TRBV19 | CASSSLSKNVNTEAFF | TGTGCCAGTAGTAGCCTCTCTAAGAACGTGAACACTGAAGCTTTCTTT
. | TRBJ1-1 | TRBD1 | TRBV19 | CASSMGGTGKENTEAFF | TGTGCCAGTAGTATGGGAGGGACAGGGAAGGAGAACACTGAAGCTTTCTTT
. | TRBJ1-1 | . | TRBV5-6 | CASSLGLFRVLNTEAFF | TGTGCCAGCAGCTTGGGGCTCTTCCGGGTACTTAACACTGAAGCTTTCTTT
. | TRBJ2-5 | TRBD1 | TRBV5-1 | CASSLTGGETQYF | TGCGCCAGCAGCCTGACAGGGGGAGAGACCCAGTACTTC
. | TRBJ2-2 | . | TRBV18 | CASSPRSDKQAGELFF | TGTGCCAGCTCACCACGTTCGGACAAGCAAGCCGGGGAGCTGTTTTTT
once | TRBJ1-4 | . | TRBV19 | CASSTQRVNNEKLFF | TGTGCCAGTAGTACTCAAAGAGTCAATAATGAAAAACTGTTTTTT
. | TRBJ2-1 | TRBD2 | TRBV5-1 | CASLLADNEQFF | TGCGCCAGCTTACTAGCGGACAATGAGCAGTTCTTC
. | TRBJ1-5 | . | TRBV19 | CASSIDRGRNQPQHF | TGTGCCAGTAGTATAGACAGGGGTCGCAATCAGCCCCAGCATTTT
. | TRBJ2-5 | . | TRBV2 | CASTQGRQETQYF | TGTGCCAGCACACAGGGAAGGCAAGAGACCCAGTACTTC
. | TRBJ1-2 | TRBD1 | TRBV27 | CASSLLTPGGPNYGYTF | TGTGCCAGCAGTTTATTAACACCAGGGGGCCCTAACTATGGCTACACCTTC
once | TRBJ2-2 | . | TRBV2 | CASRVGQNTGELFF | TGTGCCAGCAGGGTGGGACAGAACACCGGGGAGCTGTTTTTT
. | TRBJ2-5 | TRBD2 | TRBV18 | CASSPGAGGPETQYF | TGTGCCAGCTCACCTGGAGCGGGAGGGCCAGAGACCCAGTACTTC
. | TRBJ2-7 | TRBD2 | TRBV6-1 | CASSVAGGSYEQYF | TGTGCCAGCAGTGTAGCGGGAGGGTCCTACGAGCAGTACTTC
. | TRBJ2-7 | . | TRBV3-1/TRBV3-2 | CASSPGVGGRQYF | TGTGCCAGCAGCCCCGGCGTCGGGGGGCGGCAGTACTTC
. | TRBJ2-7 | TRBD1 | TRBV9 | CASSAGGQGAGEQYF | TGTGCCAGCAGCGCTGGCGGACAGGGGGCCGGCGAGCAGTACTTC
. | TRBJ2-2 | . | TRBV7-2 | CASSLVRNTGELFF | TGTGCCAGCAGCTTAGTTAGGAACACCGGGGAGCTGTTTTTT
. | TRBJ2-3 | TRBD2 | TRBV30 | CAWTTTSGSKGTQYF | TGTGCCTGGACCACCACTAGCGGGAGCAAGGGTACGCAGTATTTT
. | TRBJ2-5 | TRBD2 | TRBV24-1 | CATSDGGGKVLVQETQYF | TGTGCCACCAGTGATGGCGGGGGAAAGGTTTTAGTTCAAGAGACCCAGTACTTC
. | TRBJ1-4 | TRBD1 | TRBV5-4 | CASSLTGEDEKLFF | TGTGCCAGCAGCCTTACAGGGGAAGATGAAAAACTGTTTTTT
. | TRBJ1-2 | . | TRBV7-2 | CASSFDRYYGYTF | TGTGCCAGCAGCTTTGACAGATACTATGGCTACACCTTC
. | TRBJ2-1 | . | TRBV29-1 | CSVEGLLSSYNEQFF | TGCAGCGTTGAGGGACTCCTGAGCTCCTACAATGAGCAGTTCTTC
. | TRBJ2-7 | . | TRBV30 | CAWSVPRDNSYEQYF | TGTGCCTGGAGTGTCCCCCGGGACAACTCCTACGAGCAGTACTTC
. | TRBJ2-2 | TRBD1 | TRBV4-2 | CASSPGQGDTGELFF | TGTGCCAGCAGCCCGGGACAGGGTGACACCGGGGAGCTGTTTTTT
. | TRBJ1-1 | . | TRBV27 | CASSLLGGRSMNTEAFF | TGTGCCAGCAGTTTATTGGGTGGGCGCAGCATGAACACTGAAGCTTTCTTT
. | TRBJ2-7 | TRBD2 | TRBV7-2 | CASSGSGSSYEQYF | TGTGCCAGCAGCGGTAGCGGGAGCTCCTACGAGCAGTACTTC
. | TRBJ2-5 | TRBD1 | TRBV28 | CASSPPGQAGQETQYF | TGTGCCAGCAGTCCCCCAGGACAGGCTGGTCAAGAGACCCAGTACTTC
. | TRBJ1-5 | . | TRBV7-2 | CASSLTLVLQPQHF | TGTGCCAGCAGCTTAACCCTCGTCCTACAGCCCCAGCATTTT
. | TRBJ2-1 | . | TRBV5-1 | CASSLGALGDEQFF | TGCGCCAGCAGCTTGGGGGCCTTAGGGGATGAGCAGTTCTTC
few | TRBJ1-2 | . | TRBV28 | CASRIQGISYGYTF | TGTGCCAGCAGGATACAGGGAATTTCATATGGCTACACCTTC
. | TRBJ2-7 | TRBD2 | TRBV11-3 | CASSFSGRTYEQYF | TGTGCCAGCAGCTTTAGCGGGAGGACCTACGAGCAGTACTTC
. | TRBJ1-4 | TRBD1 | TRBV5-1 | CASSGTGGTNEKLFF | TGCGCCAGCAGCGGGACAGGGGGAACTAATGAAAAACTGTTTTTT
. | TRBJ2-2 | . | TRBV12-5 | CASAAGLNTGELFF | TGTGCTAGTGCGGCGGGGTTGAACACCGGGGAGCTGTTTTTT
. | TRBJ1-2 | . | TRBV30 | CAWTAGASGYTF | TGTGCCTGGACGGCGGGGGCCAGTGGCTACACCTTC
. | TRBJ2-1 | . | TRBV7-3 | CASSLSGNGDEQFF | TGTGCCAGCAGCTTAAGCGGGAACGGGGATGAGCAGTTCTTC
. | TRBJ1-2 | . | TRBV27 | CASSLSYRDYGYTF | TGTGCCAGCAGTTTATCTTACAGGGACTATGGCTACACCTTC
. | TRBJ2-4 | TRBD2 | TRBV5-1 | CASSLIAGVGDIQYF | TGCGCCAGCAGCTTGATAGCGGGAGTAGGAGACATTCAGTACTTC
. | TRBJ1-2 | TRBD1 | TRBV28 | CASSLRQGYGYTF | TGTGCCAGCAGTTTGCGACAGGGCTATGGCTACACCTTC